This entry lists 16 T cell receptor beta chains sequenced from one sample in a study of cytomegalovirus exposure and HLA in healthy donors (dated by TCRdb to 2016 to 2017). To prepare the library, the immunoSEQ multiplex PCR assay was applied. A mixture of 60 forward primers for TCR Vbeta segments and 13 reverse primers for TCR Jbeta segments was used in the multiplex PCR. This is the immuneACCESS table as TCRdb keeps it, with only in-frame sequences that have V and J called. A part of the clones is gone; compared with another copy, unresolved V genes explain less than half, and the rest is unexplained. The sample data list about 160,000 clones, and roughly 70% of these were observed just once. The ten top clones hold approximately 3.1% of the sample. Sequences were obtained from PBMCs. The receptors derive from a woman between 45 and 65 years old in good health and CMV-seropositive.

This clone appeared once. A junction boundary mismatches the germline segment, possibly from a read error. The rearrangement uses TRBV7-9 and TRBJ2-7; the match to TRBD1 covers 8 bases. Germline loops: CDR1 SEHNR, CDR2 FQNEAQ (reference sequence). This CDR3 contains 13 residues. The DNA for the CDR3 is TGTTCCAGCAGCCTCGACAGGGGCGATGAGCAGTACTTC. Protein sequence: CSSSLDRGDEQYF.

The chain joins TRBV10-2 to TRBJ2-3; TRBD2 matches 8 bases. Trimming cost V 6 bases and J 1 base; bases outside gene matches: 3. This CDR3 has 14 amino acids. The V gene's germline CDR1 is WSHSY and CDR2 SAAADI. The CDR3 nucleotides read TGCGCCAGCAGCTCGCGGGGGGGCACAGATACGCAGTATTTT. This encodes CASSSRGGTDTQYF.

The chain links TRBV27 to TRBJ1-2; D remains ambiguous. The CDR3 has 16 amino acids. CDR1 is MNHEY and CDR2 is SMNVEV in the germline V gene (reference sequence). V lost 0 bases to trimming and J lost 1 base, with 12 bases between them. CDR3: CASSLSSGPINYGYTF. The CDR3 region has the DNA TGTGCCAGCAGTTTATCCAGCGGTCCCATTAACTATGGCTACACCTTC.

A remark on this clone: Other DNA sequences in this sample translate to the same CDR3. The chain combines TRBV18 with TRBJ1-1; D is possibly TRBD1 (5 bases). The CDR3 contains 13 residues. Trimming pared 6 bases from V and 1 base from J, leaving 9 bases between. Germline V gene lookup returns CDR1 KGHSH and CDR2 LQKENI. The CDR3 region has the DNA TGTGCCAGCTCGCAAGACAGGAACACTGAAGCTTTCTTT. It codes for CASSQDRNTEAFF.

The rearrangement uses TRBV2 and TRBJ1-5; 7 bases align to TRBD1. The CDR3 has 13 residues. V shed 8 bases and J 4 bases; nucleotides not matched to a gene: 5. CDR1 and CDR2 (germline): SNHLY, FYNNEI. The CDR3 coding sequence is TGTGCCAGCCGGCCAGGGGGAAATCAGCCCCAGCATTTT. Encoded protein: CASRPGGNQPQHF.

This clone has more than one count but fewer than ten. The V gene is TRBV7-3, the J gene TRBJ2-3, with TRBD2 matching over 8 bases. Germline CDR1 and CDR2: SGHTA and FQGTGA. The CDR3 totals 15 residues. V shed 5 bases, J shed 0 bases, and the junction held 4 bases outside the gene matches. The CDR3 loop reads CASSISGKSTDTQYF. CDR3 bases: TGTGCCAGCAGCATTAGCGGGAAGAGCACAGATACGCAGTATTTT. Filled out from reference TRBV7-3 and TRBJ2-3, the complete variable domain reads GAGVSQTPSNKVTEKGKYVELRCDPISGHTALYWYRQSLGQGPEFLIYFQGTGAADDSGLPNDRFFAVRPEGSVSTLKIQRTERGDSAVYLCASSISGKSTDTQYFGPGTRLTVL.

The chain combines TRBV9 with TRBJ1-1; D remains unclear. V gave up 0 bases and J gave up 7 bases, with 13 bases separating them. There are 14 residues in the CDR3. The germline V gene has CDR1 SGDLS and CDR2 YYNGEE. CDR3 bases: TGTGCCAGCAGCGTAGATGGAAACAGAAATGAAGCTTTCTTT. Translated: CASSVDGNRNEAFF.

The rearrangement joins TRBV4-1 to TRBJ1-1; D is perhaps TRBD1 (6 bases). V lost 8 bases to trimming and J lost 2 bases, with 12 bases between them. The CDR3 extends over 13 amino acids. The V gene's germline CDR1 is MGHRA and CDR2 YSYEKL. This CDR3 reads CASGGQINTEAFF. As DNA, the CDR3 is TGCGCCAGCGGCGGACAGATTAACACTGAAGCTTTCTTT.

This clone has ten or more counts. V and J are TRBV6-1 and TRBJ1-4; no clear D. V shed 8 bases and J shed 10 bases, with 17 bases lying between them. In germline, CDR1 is MNHNS, CDR2 SASEGT. The CDR3 is made up of 13 amino acids. In nucleotides, the CDR3 is TGTGCCAGCGCCTCAGGAGGGATCGGAAAACTGTTTTTT. It translates to CASASGGIGKLFF.

The chain is built from TRBV9 and TRBJ1-2, with 8 bases lining up with TRBD1. The CDR3 consists of 15 residues. The germline CDR1 and CDR2 sequences are SGDLS and YYNGEE. Trimming cost V 0 bases and J 8 bases; bases outside gene matches: 9. CDR3 nucleotide sequence: TGTGCCAGCAGCGTAGCTTTTGGACAGGGTGAAGGCTACACCTTC. It translates to CASSVAFGQGEGYTF.

The chain uses TRBV19 and TRBJ2-7; TRBD1 matches at 8 bases. Germline V CDR1 and CDR2: LNHDA, SQIVND (reference sequence). J was trimmed by 10 bases and V by 5 bases; bases with no gene match: 10. The CDR3 consists of 13 residues. This CDR3 is CASSGNGQGIQYF. The CDR3 DNA sequence: TGTGCCAGTAGTGGAAATGGACAGGGAATACAGTACTTC.

The gene calls are TRBV5-1 and TRBJ1-2, with 7 bases lining up with TRBD1. Losses at the gene ends were 3 bases for V and 6 bases for J; bases not matched to a gene: 8. This CDR3 is built from 14 residues. Germline CDR1 SGHRS, CDR2 YFSETQ. The DNA for the CDR3 is TGCGCCAGCAGCTATGGGAGTCAGGGGGATGGCTACACCTTC. Translated: CASSYGSQGDGYTF.

This clone came up a few times. V gene TRBV5-1 combines with J gene TRBJ2-7; TRBD2 matches at 10 bases. V shed 4 bases and J 1 base; nucleotides not matched to a gene: 8. The CDR3 sequence is 16 residues long. Germline V lookup: CDR1 SGHRS, CDR2 YFSETQ. The CDR3 DNA reads TGCGCCAGCAGCCGTCCTAGCGGGGGAAGATCCTACGAGCAGTACTTC. Translating gives CASSRPSGGRSYEQYF.

In this sample, this clone turned up a few times. This sequence joins TRBV30 and TRBJ2-1; 7 nucleotides match TRBD2. The V gene's germline CDR1 is GTSNPN and CDR2 SVGIG (reference sequence). The CDR3 has 14 residues. J lost 2 bases, V lost 0 bases, and 1 base had no gene match. The CDR3 nucleotides read TGTGCCTGGAGTGTCGGGACTACCTACAATGAGCAGTTCTTC. This translates into CAWSVGTTYNEQFF.

For this clone: The identical CDR3 is also encoded by other nucleotide sequences in the sample. This chain connects TRBV2 to TRBJ2-1; D call uncertain. This CDR3 comprises 16 residues. Germline V gene sequence: CDR1 SNHLY, CDR2 FYNNEI. CDR3 amino acids: CAIPEATGERYNEQFF. In nucleotides, the CDR3 is TGTGCTATTCCAGAGGCTACCGGAGAGAGATACAATGAGCAGTTCTTC. The entire variable domain, with the rest obtained from reference TRBV2 and TRBJ2-1, is as follows: EPEVTQTPSHQVTQMGQEVILRCVPISNHLYFYWYRQILGQKVEFLVSFYNNEISEKSEIFDDQFSVERPDGSNFTLKIRSTKLEDSAMYFCAIPEATGERYNEQFFGPGTRLTVL.

This clone came up a few times. The V gene is TRBV15, the J gene TRBJ2-2; D is undetermined. Germline lookup yields CDR1 LNHNV and CDR2 YYDKDF (reference sequence). Trimming stripped 0 bases from V and 6 bases from J, with 5 bases between. The CDR3 is 13 amino acids. The CDR3 DNA is TGTGCCACCAGCAGAGATGGAGCCGGGGAGCTGTTTTTT. Translated: CATSRDGAGELFF.